This T cell receptor beta chain was obtained from a study of blood T cell repertoires in COVID-19. Study-level background: Italy, Spain and the United States were the sources of the convalescent and acute COVID-19 samples. Sources were T cells, B-cell-depleted T cells, or PBMCs; the material itself was cDNA or gDNA.

CDR3 length: 12 residues. Trimming removed 2 bases from V and 3 bases from J, with 8 bases in between. The germline V gene encodes CDR1 SQVTM and CDR2 ANQGSEA. In the original workflow: Counts of nucleated cells, estimated from reference gene primer amplification, were obtained. Clones were read by immunoSEQ multiplex PCR, and TCRdb kept only the in-frame ones, dropping some. The V and J calls and clone size are taken from that table; D and trimming were inferred from the DNA. The sample lists roughly 76,000 clones, approximately 90% occurring once. This sequence was found in a man under 40 with acute or convalescent COVID-19. The source material was peripheral blood. This sequence joins TRBV29-1 and TRBJ2-7; the D gene is possibly TRBD2 (5 bases). The CDR3 region has the DNA TGCAGCGTTGAATTCCGGGACTACGAGCAGTACTTC. Translated: CSVEFRDYEQYF.